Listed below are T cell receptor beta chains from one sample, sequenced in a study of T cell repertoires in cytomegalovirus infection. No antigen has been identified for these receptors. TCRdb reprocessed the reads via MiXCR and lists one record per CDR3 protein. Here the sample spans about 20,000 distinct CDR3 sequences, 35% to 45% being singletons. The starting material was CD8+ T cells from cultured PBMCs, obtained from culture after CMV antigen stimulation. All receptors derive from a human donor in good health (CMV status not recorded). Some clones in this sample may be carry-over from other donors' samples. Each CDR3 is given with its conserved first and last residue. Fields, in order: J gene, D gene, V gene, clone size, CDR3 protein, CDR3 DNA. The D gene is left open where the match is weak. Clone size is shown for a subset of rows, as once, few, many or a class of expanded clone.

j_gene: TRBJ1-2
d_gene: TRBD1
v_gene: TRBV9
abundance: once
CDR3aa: CASNLGQGRGYTF
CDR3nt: TGTGCCAGCAACCTCGGACAGGGAAGAGGCTACACCTTC

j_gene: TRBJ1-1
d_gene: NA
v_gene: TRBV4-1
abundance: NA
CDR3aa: CASSQVLQGNTEAFF
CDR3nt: TGCGCCAGCAGCCAAGTTCTGCAGGGGAACACTGAAGCTTTCTTT

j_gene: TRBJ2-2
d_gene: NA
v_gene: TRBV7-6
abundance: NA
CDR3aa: CASSLEFGPQDGGGELFF
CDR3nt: TGTGCCAGCAGCTTAGAATTTGGTCCGCAGGACGGCGGCGGGGAGCTGTTTTTT

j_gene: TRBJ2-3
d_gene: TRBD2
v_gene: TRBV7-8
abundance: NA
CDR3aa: CASSLASGKSSDTQYF
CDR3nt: TGTGCCAGCAGCTTAGCCAGCGGGAAAAGCTCAGATACGCAGTATTTT

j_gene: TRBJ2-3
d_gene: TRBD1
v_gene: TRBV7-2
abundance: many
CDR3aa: CASSLRGTERDTQYF
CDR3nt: TGTGCCAGCAGCTTAAGAGGGACAGAAAGGGATACGCAGTATTTT

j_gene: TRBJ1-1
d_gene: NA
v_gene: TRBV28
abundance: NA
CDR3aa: CASSFREPLNTEAFF
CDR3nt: TGTGCCAGCAGTTTCCGAGAGCCCTTGAACACTGAAGCTTTCTTT

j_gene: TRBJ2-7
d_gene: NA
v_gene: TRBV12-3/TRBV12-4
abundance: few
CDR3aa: CASRRSSTDEQYF
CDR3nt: TGTGCCAGCAGACGGAGTTCTACGGACGAGCAGTACTTC

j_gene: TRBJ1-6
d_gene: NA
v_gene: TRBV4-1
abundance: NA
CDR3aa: CASSQDTQGYNSPLHF
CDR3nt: TGCGCCAGCAGCCAAGACACCCAGGGCTATAATTCACCCCTCCACTTT

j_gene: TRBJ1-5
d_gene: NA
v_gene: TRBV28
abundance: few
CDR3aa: CASSLTGSGDQPQHF
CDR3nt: TGTGCCAGCAGTCTCACAGGGTCGGGAGATCAGCCCCAGCATTTT

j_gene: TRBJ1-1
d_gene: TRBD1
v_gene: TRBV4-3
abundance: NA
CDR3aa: CASSQDDRGYTEAFF
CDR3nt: TGCGCCAGCAGCCAAGACGACAGGGGGTACACTGAAGCTTTCTTT

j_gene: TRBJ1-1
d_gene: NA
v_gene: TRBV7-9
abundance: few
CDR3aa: CASSLRGTQNTEAFF
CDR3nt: TGTGCCAGCAGCTTGAGGGGGACCCAGAACACTGAAGCTTTCTTT

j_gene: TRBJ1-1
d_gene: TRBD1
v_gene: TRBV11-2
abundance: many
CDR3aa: CASRLSSGTGNTEAFF
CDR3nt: TGTGCCAGCAGGCTAAGCTCCGGGACAGGGAACACTGAAGCTTTCTTT

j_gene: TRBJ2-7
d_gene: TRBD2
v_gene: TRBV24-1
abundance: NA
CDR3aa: CATSDSLQDDVGGAYEQYF
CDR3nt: TGTGCCACCAGTGATTCCCTCCAGGACGACGTTGGGGGGGCCTACGAGCAGTACTTC

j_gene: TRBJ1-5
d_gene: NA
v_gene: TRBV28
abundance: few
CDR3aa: CASSPLNSNQPQHF
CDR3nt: TGTGCCAGCAGTCCTTTAAATAGCAATCAGCCCCAGCATTTT

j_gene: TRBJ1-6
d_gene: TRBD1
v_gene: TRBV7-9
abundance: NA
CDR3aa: CASSSHDWTGSNSPLHF
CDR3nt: TGTGCCAGCAGCTCACATGATTGGACAGGGAGCAATTCACCCCTCCACTTT

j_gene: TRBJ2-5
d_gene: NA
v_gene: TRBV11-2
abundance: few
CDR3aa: CASSGPFRTQYF
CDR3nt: TGTGCCAGCAGCGGCCCATTTAGGACCCAGTACTTC

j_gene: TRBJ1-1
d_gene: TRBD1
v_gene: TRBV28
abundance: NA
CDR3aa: CASIREAGGFNTEAFF
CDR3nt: TGTGCCAGCATCCGCGAGGCAGGGGGTTTTAACACTGAAGCTTTCTTT

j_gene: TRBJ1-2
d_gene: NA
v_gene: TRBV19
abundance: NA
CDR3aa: CASSIGLWGKRNYGYTF
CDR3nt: TGTGCCAGTAGTATAGGACTCTGGGGGAAAAGGAACTATGGCTACACCTTC

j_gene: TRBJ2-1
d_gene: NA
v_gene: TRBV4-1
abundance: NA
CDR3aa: CASSQDWTSYNEQFF
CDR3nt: TGCGCCAGCAGCCAAGACTGGACCTCTTACAATGAGCAGTTCTTC

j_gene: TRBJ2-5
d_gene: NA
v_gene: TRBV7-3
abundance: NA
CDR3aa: CASSNLEGNQYF
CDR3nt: TGTGCCAGCAGCAACCTCGAGGGGAACCAGTACTTC

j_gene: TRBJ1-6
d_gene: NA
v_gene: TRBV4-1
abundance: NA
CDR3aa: CASSPLGGSSYNSPLHF
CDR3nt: TGCGCCAGCAGCCCCCTCGGGGGGAGCTCCTATAATTCACCCCTCCACTTT

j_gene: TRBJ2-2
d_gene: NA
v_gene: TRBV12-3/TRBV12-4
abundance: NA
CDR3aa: CASMEGELFF
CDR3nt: TGTGCCAGCATGGAGGGGGAGCTGTTTTTT

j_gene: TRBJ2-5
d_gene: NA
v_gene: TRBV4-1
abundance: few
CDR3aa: CASSQGPGTQETQYF
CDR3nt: TGCGCCAGCAGCCAAGGACCGGGGACTCAAGAGACCCAGTACTTC

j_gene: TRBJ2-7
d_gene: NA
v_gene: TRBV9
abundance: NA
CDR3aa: CASSVSDDPSYEQYF
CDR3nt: TGTGCCAGCAGCGTCTCGGACGATCCCTCCTACGAGCAGTACTTC

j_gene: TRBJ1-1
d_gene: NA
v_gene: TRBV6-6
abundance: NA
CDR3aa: CASKFGGAWAFF
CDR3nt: TGTGCCAGCAAGTTTGGGGGCGCGTGGGCTTTCTTT

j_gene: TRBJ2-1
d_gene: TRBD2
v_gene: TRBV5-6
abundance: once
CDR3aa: CASSLAGTSGNDEQFF
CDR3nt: TGTGCCAGCAGCTTGGCCGGGACTAGCGGGAACGATGAGCAGTTCTTC

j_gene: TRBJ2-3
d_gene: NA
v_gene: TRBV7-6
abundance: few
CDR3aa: CASSSRGYTDTQYF
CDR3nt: TGTGCCAGCAGTTCCAGGGGTTACACAGATACGCAGTATTTT

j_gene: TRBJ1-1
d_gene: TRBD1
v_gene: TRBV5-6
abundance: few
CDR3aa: CASSSNPGQRNTEAFF
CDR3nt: TGTGCCAGCAGCTCTAACCCGGGACAGAGGAACACTGAAGCTTTCTTT

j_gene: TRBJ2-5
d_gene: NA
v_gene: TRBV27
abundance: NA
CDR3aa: CASSLYTPGLAGETQYF
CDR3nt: TGTGCCAGCAGTTTATATACCCCGGGACTGGCGGGCGAGACCCAGTACTTC

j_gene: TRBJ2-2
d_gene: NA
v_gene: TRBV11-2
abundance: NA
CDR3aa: CASPGAVGELFF
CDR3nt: TGTGCCAGCCCAGGGGCAGTTGGGGAGCTGTTTTTT

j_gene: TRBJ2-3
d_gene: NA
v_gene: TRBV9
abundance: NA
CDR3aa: CASSAGSGPDTQYF
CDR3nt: TGTGCCAGCAGCGCCGGGTCGGGTCCAGATACGCAGTATTTT

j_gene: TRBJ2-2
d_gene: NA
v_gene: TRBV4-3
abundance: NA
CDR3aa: CASSQDPRGGGDTGELFF
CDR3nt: TGCGCCAGCAGCCAAGATCCACGTGGGGGAGGAGACACCGGGGAGCTGTTTTTT

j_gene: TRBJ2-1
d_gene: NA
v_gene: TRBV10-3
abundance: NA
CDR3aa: CAIRNLGGSEGNEQFF
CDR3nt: TGTGCCATCAGGAATCTTGGGGGCAGTGAGGGCAATGAGCAGTTCTTC

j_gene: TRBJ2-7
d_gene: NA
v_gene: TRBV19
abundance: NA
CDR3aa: CASSTGGSTHEQYF
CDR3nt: TGTGCCAGTAGTACCGGGGGAAGCACCCACGAGCAGTACTTC

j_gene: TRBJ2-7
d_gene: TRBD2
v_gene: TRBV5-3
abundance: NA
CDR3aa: CASTVGLAGSYEQYF
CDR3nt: TGTGCCAGCACCGTAGGACTAGCGGGATCCTACGAGCAGTACTTC

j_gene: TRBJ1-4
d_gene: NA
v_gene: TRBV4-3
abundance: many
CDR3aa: CASSQDWTSSGEKLFF
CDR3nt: TGCGCCAGCAGCCAAGATTGGACATCCTCCGGGGAAAAACTGTTTTTT

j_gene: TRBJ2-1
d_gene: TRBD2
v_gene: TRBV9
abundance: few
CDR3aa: CASSAAGTSDNEQFF
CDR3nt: TGTGCCAGCAGCGCCGCCGGGACTAGCGACAATGAGCAGTTCTTC

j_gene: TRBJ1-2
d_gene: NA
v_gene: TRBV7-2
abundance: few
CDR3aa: CASSLDSSYGYTF
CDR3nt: TGTGCCAGCAGCTTAGATTCGAGCTATGGCTACACCTTC

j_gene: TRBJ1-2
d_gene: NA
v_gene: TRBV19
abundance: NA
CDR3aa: CASSPAIRPYGYTF
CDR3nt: TGTGCCAGTAGTCCGGCAATAAGGCCCTATGGCTACACCTTC

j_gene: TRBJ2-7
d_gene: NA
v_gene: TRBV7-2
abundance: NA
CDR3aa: CASSLEGTGGTNEQYF
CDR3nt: TGTGCCAGCAGCTTAGAAGGAACGGGCGGTACGAACGAGCAGTACTTC

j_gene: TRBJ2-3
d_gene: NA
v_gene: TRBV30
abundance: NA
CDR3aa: CAWSLGEPTDTQYF
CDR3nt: TGTGCCTGGAGTTTGGGGGAGCCCACAGATACGCAGTATTTT

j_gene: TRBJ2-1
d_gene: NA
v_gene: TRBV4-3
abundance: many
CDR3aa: CASSQASYSGSEQFF
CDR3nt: TGCGCCAGCAGCCAAGCTAGCTATTCGGGGAGTGAGCAGTTCTTC

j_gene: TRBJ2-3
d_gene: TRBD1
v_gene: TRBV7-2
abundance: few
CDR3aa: CASSLEGAGGSDTQYF
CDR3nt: TGTGCCAGCAGCTTAGAGGGGGCAGGGGGTTCAGATACGCAGTATTTT

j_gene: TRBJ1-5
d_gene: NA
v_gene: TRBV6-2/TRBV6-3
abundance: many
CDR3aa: CASSYSTVSNQPQHF
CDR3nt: TGTGCCAGCAGTTACTCGACAGTGAGCAATCAGCCCCAGCATTTT

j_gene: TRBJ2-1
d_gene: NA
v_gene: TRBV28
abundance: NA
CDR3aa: CASSFWGSGTYNEQFF
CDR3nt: TGTGCCAGCAGTTTTTGGGGGAGTGGCACCTACAATGAGCAGTTCTTC

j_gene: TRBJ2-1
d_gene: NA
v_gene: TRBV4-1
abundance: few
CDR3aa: CASSQDEGRPQFF
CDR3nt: TGCGCCAGCAGCCAAGATGAGGGGAGGCCGCAGTTCTTC

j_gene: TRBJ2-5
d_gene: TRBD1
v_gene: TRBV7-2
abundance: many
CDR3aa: CASSRGQGETQYF
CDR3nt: TGTGCCAGCAGCCGAGGACAGGGAGAGACCCAGTACTTC

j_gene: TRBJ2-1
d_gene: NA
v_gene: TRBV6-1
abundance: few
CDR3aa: CASSPQGNEQFF
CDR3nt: TGTGCCAGCAGTCCCCAAGGGAATGAGCAGTTCTTC

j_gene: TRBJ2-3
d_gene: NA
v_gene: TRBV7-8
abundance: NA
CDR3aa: CASSLTRGRFTDTQYF
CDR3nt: TGTGCCAGCAGCTTAACGCGGGGCAGATTCACAGATACGCAGTATTTT

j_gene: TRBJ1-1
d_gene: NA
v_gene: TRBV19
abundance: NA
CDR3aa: CASSISGGNTEAFF
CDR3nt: TGTGCCAGTAGTATTTCCGGGGGGAACACTGAAGCTTTCTTT